The following is a T cell receptor beta chain sequence with its context. Generated by immunoSEQ multiplex PCR, the TCRdb table keeps only in-frame clones and is missing some. The data hold about 360,000 clones, with around 87% observed a single time. The sample belongs to a study of blood T cell repertoires in COVID-19. The sample consisted of peripheral blood. This TCR derives from a human donor in a cohort sampled during active COVID-19.

CDR3 coding DNA: TGTGCCAGCAGCTTAGCGACAGGGACCAATCAGCCCCAGCATTTT. It codes for CASSLATGTNQPQHF. The chain links TRBV7-2 to TRBJ1-5, with TRBD1 matching over 7 bases. Germline CDR1 reads SGHTA; CDR2 reads FQGNSA. This CDR3 region has 15 residues. After removal of 0 bases from V and 3 bases from J, the junction contained 2 bases not matched to a gene.